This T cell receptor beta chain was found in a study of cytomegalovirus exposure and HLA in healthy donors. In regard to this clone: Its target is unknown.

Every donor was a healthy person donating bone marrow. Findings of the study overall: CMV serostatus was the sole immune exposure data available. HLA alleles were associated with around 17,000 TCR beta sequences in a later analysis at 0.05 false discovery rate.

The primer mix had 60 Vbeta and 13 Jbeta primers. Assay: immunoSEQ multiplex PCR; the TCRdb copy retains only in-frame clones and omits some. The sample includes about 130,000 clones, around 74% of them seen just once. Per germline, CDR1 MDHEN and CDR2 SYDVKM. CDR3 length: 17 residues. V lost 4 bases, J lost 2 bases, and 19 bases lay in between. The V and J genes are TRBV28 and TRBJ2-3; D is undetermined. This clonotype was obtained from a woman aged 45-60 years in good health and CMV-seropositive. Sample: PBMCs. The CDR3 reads CASSSHQYPTFTDTQYF. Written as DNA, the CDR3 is TGTGCCAGCAGTTCTCACCAATACCCCACTTTCACAGATACGCAGTATTTT.